This TCR beta chain came from a study of glioma-infiltrating T cells after dendritic cell vaccination. Study in general: Dendritic cell vaccination trial patients had either newly diagnosed or recurrent glioblastoma. Patients received autologous tumor lysate-pulsed dendritic cell vaccination between the early 2000s and the early 2010s.

Time point given: after dendritic cell vaccination, including at tumor progression/relapse. This clone was detected a few times. The primer mix had 60 V beta and 13 J beta primers. Some clones are missing from TCRdb's copy, which holds only in-frame ones; the method was immunoSEQ multiplex PCR. This sample has tens of thousands of clones, with 75% to 90% found just once. The receptor's source is a human donor with glioblastoma. The sample was blood, taken after dendritic cell vaccination.

In nucleotides, the CDR3 is TGCAGCGTCTCTTCGGGACAGGGAATTGAGCAGTACTTC. Translated, it gives CSVSSGQGIEQYF. The V call is TRBV29-1, the J call TRBJ2-7, with TRBD1 identical over 9 bases. The V gene end was trimmed by 6 bases and the J gene end by 7 bases; junction bases not matched to a gene: 10. Germline lookup yields CDR1 SQVTM and CDR2 ANQGSEA. This CDR3 is built from 13 residues.